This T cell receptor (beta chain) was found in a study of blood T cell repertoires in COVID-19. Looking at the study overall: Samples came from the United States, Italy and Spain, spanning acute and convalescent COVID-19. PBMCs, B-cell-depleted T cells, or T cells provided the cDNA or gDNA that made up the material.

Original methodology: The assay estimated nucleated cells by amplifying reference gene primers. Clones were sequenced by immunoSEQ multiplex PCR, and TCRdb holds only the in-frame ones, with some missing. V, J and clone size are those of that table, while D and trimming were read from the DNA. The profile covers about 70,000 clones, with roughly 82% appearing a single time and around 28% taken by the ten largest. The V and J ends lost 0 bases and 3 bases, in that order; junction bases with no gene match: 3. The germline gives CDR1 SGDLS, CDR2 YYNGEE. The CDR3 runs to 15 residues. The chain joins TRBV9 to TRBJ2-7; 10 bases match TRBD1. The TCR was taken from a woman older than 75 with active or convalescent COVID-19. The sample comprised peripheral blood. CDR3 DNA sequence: TGTGCCAGCAGCGTAGCTGGGACAGGGGTCTACGAGCAGTACTTC. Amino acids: CASSVAGTGVYEQYF.